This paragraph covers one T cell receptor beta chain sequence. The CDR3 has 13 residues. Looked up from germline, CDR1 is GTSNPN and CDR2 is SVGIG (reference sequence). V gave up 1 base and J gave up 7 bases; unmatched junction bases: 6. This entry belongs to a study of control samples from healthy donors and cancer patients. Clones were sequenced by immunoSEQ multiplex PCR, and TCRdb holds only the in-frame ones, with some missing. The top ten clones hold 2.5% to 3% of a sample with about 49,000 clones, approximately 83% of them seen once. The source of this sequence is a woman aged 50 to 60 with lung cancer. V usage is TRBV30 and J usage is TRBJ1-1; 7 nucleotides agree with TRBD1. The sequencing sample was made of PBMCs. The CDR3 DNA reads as TGTGCCTGGAGTGACCGAGACAGGGTTGAAGCTTTCTTT. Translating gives CAWSDRDRVEAFF.